This T cell receptor beta chain was profiled in a study of OX40 agonist ivuxolimab in advanced cancers. Study overall: Dosing consisted of intravenous ivuxolimab at 0.01 to 10 mg/kg every 2 weeks. Treatment received earlier with anti-PD-1, anti-PD-L1 or anti-CTLA-4 agents was allowed, and 40% had some. Dose-escalation patients had hepatocellular carcinoma, melanoma, renal cell or head and neck cancer. Study-wide results and caveats: The average count of expanded clones was higher among CD8+ T cells than among CD4+.

In regard to this clone: Antigen: not known.

The CDR3 length is 15 residues. Germline assignment: CDR1 MGHDK and CDR2 SYGVNS. Trimming removed 0 bases from V and 5 bases from J; junction bases left unmatched: 6. Some clones are missing from TCRdb's copy, which holds only in-frame ones; the method was immunoSEQ multiplex PCR. The sample carries around 64,000 clones, approximately 90% recorded once. The TCR was taken from an adult with an advanced solid tumor such as melanoma, head and neck, liver or kidney cancer. This material consisted of CD4+ or CD8+ T cells sorted from blood, taken in a trial of the OX40 agonist ivuxolimab. The chain links TRBV25-1 to TRBJ2-7; 8 positions match TRBD2. The CDR3 here is CASSEYGLARDEQYF. The CDR3 DNA reads TGTGCCAGCAGTGAATACGGACTAGCTAGGGACGAGCAGTACTTC.